Here is one T cell receptor beta chain with its context. The antigen remains undetermined. These data are taken from a study of shared clonotypes between healthy human individuals. Study-level points and caveats: Roughly 5% of naive CD4 clonotypes were shared across several donors. It was only blood that was sampled, and tissue repertoires likely differ.

Terminally differentiated effector memory CD45RA+ cells were excluded from the naive CD8 cells, which were CD45RO-negative and positively selected for CCR7. Donors comprised only Caucasian adults living in Nashville, Tennessee. Libraries were prepared by immunoSEQ multiplex PCR; TCRdb keeps only in-frame clonotypes and omits some of them. The sample lists approximately 2,200,000 clones, under 95% occurring once. The CDR3 runs 14 residues. V lost 0 bases, J lost 3 bases, and 8 bases lay in between. Germline V gene sequence: CDR1 PRHDT, CDR2 FYEKMQ (reference sequence). The material sequenced was naive CD8+ T cells from PBMCs. The chain carries TRBV13 and TRBJ1-1, with unresolved D. This receptor was identified in a man aged 18 to 29 in good health. Some clones in this sample may be carry-over from other donors' samples. As DNA, the CDR3 is TGTGCCAGCAGCTTAGGCCTTCGTTACACTGAAGCTTTCTTT. This translates into CASSLGLRYTEAFF.